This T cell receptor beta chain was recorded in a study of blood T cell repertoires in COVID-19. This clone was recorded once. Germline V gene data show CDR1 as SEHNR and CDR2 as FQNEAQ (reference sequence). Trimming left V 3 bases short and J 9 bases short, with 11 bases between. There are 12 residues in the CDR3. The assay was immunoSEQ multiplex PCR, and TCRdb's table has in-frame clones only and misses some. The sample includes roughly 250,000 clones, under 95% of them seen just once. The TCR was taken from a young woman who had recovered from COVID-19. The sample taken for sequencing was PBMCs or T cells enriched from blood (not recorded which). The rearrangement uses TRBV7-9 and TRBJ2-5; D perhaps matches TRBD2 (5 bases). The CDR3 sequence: CASSFRDRAQYF. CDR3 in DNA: TGTGCCAGCAGCTTTCGGGATCGGGCCCAGTACTTC.